The source of this T cell receptor beta chain is a study of CD8+ T cells in alopecia areata. Overall study: Tofacitinib administration persisted for 6 to 18 months, succeeded by 6 months off drug. Severity of treated patients was scored by affected scalp percentage. Study-wide findings and caveats: Normal scalp had lower clonality than lesional scalp, with alopecia totalis/universalis lesions showing this most strongly.

This clone has only one observation. Antigen specificity is unknown. Treatment: oral pan-JAK inhibitor, 5-10 mg twice daily. It was from alopecia areata patients that lesional scalp punch biopsies and peripheral blood were collected. As the sequencing template, cDNA was produced by extracting RNA and reverse transcribing it. Sequencing was performed with immunoSEQ multiplex PCR; in TCRdb, only in-frame clones are kept and a portion is missing. The table includes more than 200,000 clones, around 66% detected once. The germline V gene encodes CDR1 MNHEY and CDR2 SMNVEV (reference sequence). The CDR3 runs 14 residues. The J segment lost 4 bases and the V segment lost 6 bases, leaving 7 bases of the junction unmatched.

The chain uses TRBV27 and TRBJ2-3; 7 bases map to TRBD1. The sequence was obtained from a human donor with alopecia areata. Material: CD4+ T cells sorted from blood, obtained around week 42, from a patient treated with tofacitinib. The CDR3 region is CASRPQGVADTQYF. In nucleotides, the CDR3 is TGTGCCAGCAGGCCTCAGGGGGTCGCAGATACGCAGTATTTT.